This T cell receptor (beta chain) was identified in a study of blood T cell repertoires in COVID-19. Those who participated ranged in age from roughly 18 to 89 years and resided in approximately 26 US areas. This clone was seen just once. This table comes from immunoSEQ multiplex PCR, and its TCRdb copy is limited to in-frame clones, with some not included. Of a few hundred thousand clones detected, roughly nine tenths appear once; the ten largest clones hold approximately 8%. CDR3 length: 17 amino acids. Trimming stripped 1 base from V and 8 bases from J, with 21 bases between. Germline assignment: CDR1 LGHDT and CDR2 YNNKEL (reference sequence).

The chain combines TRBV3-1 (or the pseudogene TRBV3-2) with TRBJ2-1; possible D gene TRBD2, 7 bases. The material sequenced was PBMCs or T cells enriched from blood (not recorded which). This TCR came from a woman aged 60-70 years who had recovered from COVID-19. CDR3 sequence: CASSQVIYGGPGDEQFF. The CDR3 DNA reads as TGTGCCAGCAGCCAAGTCATATACGGGGGGCCCGGGGATGAGCAGTTCTTC.